Listed below are T cell receptor beta chains from one sample, sequenced in a study of T-cell memory formation after mild COVID-19. Via MiXCR, TCRdb re-called the 5' RACE reads, giving one row per CDR3 protein. The repertoire consists of 300,000 to 350,000 distinct CDR3 sequences, with roughly 19% occurring once and the leading ten covering over 20%. Sequencing was carried out using PBMCs or a T cell subset sorted from them (not recorded which). All receptors come from a man in his late teens or twenties who had mild COVID-19 (a few samples of this study predate the infection). Cell type and time point are not known. The CDR3 runs from the conserved cysteine through the conserved F or W. Each record gives: CDR3 length, V gene, J gene, D gene, clone size, CDR3 DNA, CDR3 protein. The D gene is left open where the match is weak. The size field is filled for only some rows; it gives once, few, many or a size class.

CDR3 length: 12; V gene: TRBV6-2/TRBV6-3; J gene: TRBJ2-7; D gene: .; clone size: many; CDR3 DNA: TGTGCCAGCAGTTATAGGGGTAACGAGCAGTACTTC; CDR3 protein: CASSYRGNEQYF
CDR3 length: 14; V gene: TRBV7-9; J gene: TRBJ1-1; D gene: .; clone size: .; CDR3 DNA: TGTGCCAGCAGCTCCGCAGGGATTTACACTGAAGCTTTCTTT; CDR3 protein: CASSSAGIYTEAFF
CDR3 length: 13; V gene: TRBV20-1; J gene: TRBJ1-2; D gene: TRBD1; clone size: few; CDR3 DNA: TGCAGTGCTAGAGGGACAGGGAACTATGGCTACACCTTC; CDR3 protein: CSARGTGNYGYTF
CDR3 length: 20; V gene: TRBV7-9; J gene: TRBJ2-3; D gene: .; clone size: .; CDR3 DNA: TGTGCCAGCAGCCACCGGGGGCAGGGGGCTAGCGGGGCTCGCACAGATACGCAGTATTTT; CDR3 protein: CASSHRGQGASGARTDTQYF
CDR3 length: 15; V gene: TRBV5-1; J gene: TRBJ1-2; D gene: TRBD1; clone size: .; CDR3 DNA: TGCGCCAGCAGTTCCGGGACAGGGATCGACTATGGCTACACCTTC; CDR3 protein: CASSSGTGIDYGYTF
CDR3 length: 16; V gene: TRBV20-1; J gene: TRBJ2-3; D gene: TRBD2; clone size: .; CDR3 DNA: TGCAGTGCTGGGACTAGCGGGGGGCCCAGCACAGATACGCAGTATTTT; CDR3 protein: CSAGTSGGPSTDTQYF
CDR3 length: 15; V gene: TRBV7-2; J gene: TRBJ2-5; D gene: TRBD1; clone size: few; CDR3 DNA: TGTGCCAGCAGCATAAGGACAGGGGTGAGGGAGACCCAGTACTTC; CDR3 protein: CASSIRTGVRETQYF
CDR3 length: 14; V gene: TRBV7-2; J gene: TRBJ1-2; D gene: .; clone size: .; CDR3 DNA: TGTGCCAGCAGCCCCGTACGGGGTAGCGATGGCTACACCTTC; CDR3 protein: CASSPVRGSDGYTF
CDR3 length: 15; V gene: TRBV9; J gene: TRBJ2-3; D gene: .; clone size: .; CDR3 DNA: TGTGCCAGCAGCGGTAGCTGGGGCAGCACAGATACGCAGTATTTT; CDR3 protein: CASSGSWGSTDTQYF
CDR3 length: 12; V gene: TRBV10-2; J gene: TRBJ2-5; D gene: .; clone size: .; CDR3 DNA: TGCGCCAGCATGAGCGGCCAAGAGACCCAGTACTTC; CDR3 protein: CASMSGQETQYF
CDR3 length: 17; V gene: TRBV12-3/TRBV12-4; J gene: TRBJ2-1; D gene: TRBD2; clone size: .; CDR3 DNA: TGTGCCAGCAGTTTGTTAGCGGGGGTCTTCTCCTACAATGAGCAGTTCTTC; CDR3 protein: CASSLLAGVFSYNEQFF
CDR3 length: 13; V gene: TRBV11-2; J gene: TRBJ1-6; D gene: .; clone size: many; CDR3 DNA: TGTGCCAGCAGCTTAGACTACAGCTCACCCCTCCACTTT; CDR3 protein: CASSLDYSSPLHF
CDR3 length: 15; V gene: TRBV24-1; J gene: TRBJ2-3; D gene: .; clone size: few; CDR3 DNA: TGTGCCACCAGTGCCCGGGACGGAGCCACAGATACGCAGTATTTT; CDR3 protein: CATSARDGATDTQYF
CDR3 length: 15; V gene: TRBV7-3; J gene: TRBJ2-2; D gene: TRBD2; clone size: .; CDR3 DNA: TGTGCCAGCGGCCGGAGGAGTAGCGGGGGCTGGGAGCTGTTTTTT; CDR3 protein: CASGRRSSGGWELFF
CDR3 length: 12; V gene: TRBV5-1; J gene: TRBJ2-7; D gene: .; clone size: few; CDR3 DNA: TGCGCCAGCAGCTTCTTCGGTGACGAGCAGTACTTC; CDR3 protein: CASSFFGDEQYF
CDR3 length: 13; V gene: TRBV12-3/TRBV12-4; J gene: TRBJ2-3; D gene: .; clone size: few; CDR3 DNA: TGTGCCAGCACCCCGTCCAACACAGATACGCAGTATTTT; CDR3 protein: CASTPSNTDTQYF
CDR3 length: 13; V gene: TRBV7-6; J gene: TRBJ1-5; D gene: TRBD1; clone size: .; CDR3 DNA: TGTGCCAGCAGCTTAGACAGGGGCAAGCCCCAGCATTTT; CDR3 protein: CASSLDRGKPQHF
CDR3 length: 16; V gene: TRBV4-2; J gene: TRBJ1-4; D gene: .; clone size: .; CDR3 DNA: TGTGCCAGCAGCCAAGCCGCCCGGGGAGGAGGTGAAAAACTGTTTTTT; CDR3 protein: CASSQAARGGGEKLFF
CDR3 length: 13; V gene: TRBV12-3/TRBV12-4; J gene: TRBJ1-5; D gene: .; clone size: few; CDR3 DNA: TGTGCCAGCAGTCACGGGGACATCAAGTCCCAGCATTTT; CDR3 protein: CASSHGDIKSQHF
CDR3 length: 14; V gene: TRBV7-9; J gene: TRBJ2-3; D gene: .; clone size: few; CDR3 DNA: TGTGCCAGCAGCGCCGGGACGGGCACAGATACGCAGTATTTT; CDR3 protein: CASSAGTGTDTQYF
CDR3 length: 17; V gene: TRBV29-1; J gene: TRBJ1-1; D gene: .; clone size: .; CDR3 DNA: TGCAGCGTGGGATCGACGGTCCGCCGGCCGATTGGCACTGAAGCTTTCTTT; CDR3 protein: CSVGSTVRRPIGTEAFF
CDR3 length: 14; V gene: TRBV13; J gene: TRBJ2-2; D gene: TRBD1; clone size: few; CDR3 DNA: TGTGCCAGCAGCACCTCCTGGGACAGGGATGCGCTGTTTTTT; CDR3 protein: CASSTSWDRDALFF
CDR3 length: 14; V gene: TRBV7-8; J gene: TRBJ2-2; D gene: .; clone size: .; CDR3 DNA: TGTGCCAGCAGCTCCTGGGACATTCCCGGGGAGCTGTTTTTT; CDR3 protein: CASSSWDIPGELFF
CDR3 length: 13; V gene: TRBV29-1; J gene: TRBJ2-7; D gene: .; clone size: .; CDR3 DNA: TGCAGCGTGGCCGATTCTTGGGTCCACGAGCAGTACTTC; CDR3 protein: CSVADSWVHEQYF
CDR3 length: 16; V gene: TRBV6-1; J gene: TRBJ2-5; D gene: .; clone size: .; CDR3 DNA: TGTGCCAGCAGTGAACAGGCTCCGGGGGGCTCGGAGACCCAGTACTTC; CDR3 protein: CASSEQAPGGSETQYF
CDR3 length: 16; V gene: TRBV7-3; J gene: TRBJ2-2; D gene: .; clone size: many; CDR3 DNA: TGTGCCAGCAGCCCTACGACTAACATAAACACCGGGGAGCTGTTTTTT; CDR3 protein: CASSPTTNINTGELFF
CDR3 length: 12; V gene: TRBV20-1; J gene: TRBJ1-4; D gene: .; clone size: few; CDR3 DNA: TGCAGTGCTCCCGGGGGTTCTGAAAAACTGTTTTTT; CDR3 protein: CSAPGGSEKLFF
CDR3 length: 17; V gene: TRBV5-1; J gene: TRBJ2-7; D gene: .; clone size: few; CDR3 DNA: TGCGCCAGCAGCTTGGCGGGAGTAGGAGGCTCTGCCTACGAGCAGTACTTC; CDR3 protein: CASSLAGVGGSAYEQYF
CDR3 length: 14; V gene: TRBV7-9; J gene: TRBJ2-1; D gene: .; clone size: few; CDR3 DNA: TGTGCCAGCAGTGATGAGGGGACCTACAATGAGCAGTTCTTC; CDR3 protein: CASSDEGTYNEQFF
CDR3 length: 17; V gene: TRBV28; J gene: TRBJ2-1; D gene: .; clone size: .; CDR3 DNA: TGTGCCAGCAGTGTGGGGGGAGGGGGCGCCATCTACAATGAGCAGTTCTTC; CDR3 protein: CASSVGGGGAIYNEQFF
CDR3 length: 12; V gene: TRBV18; J gene: TRBJ2-1; D gene: .; clone size: few; CDR3 DNA: TGTGCCAGCTCCCCACGGGTGGAGAAGCAGTTCTTC; CDR3 protein: CASSPRVEKQFF
CDR3 length: 15; V gene: TRBV11-2; J gene: TRBJ2-3; D gene: TRBD1; clone size: few; CDR3 DNA: TGTGCCAGCAGCCTGGGACAGGGGGTCACAGATACGCAGTATTTT; CDR3 protein: CASSLGQGVTDTQYF
CDR3 length: 17; V gene: TRBV4-3; J gene: TRBJ2-2; D gene: .; clone size: few; CDR3 DNA: TGCGCCAGCAGCCAAGATGCCGCAGGGTCGAACACCGGGGAGCTGTTTTTT; CDR3 protein: CASSQDAAGSNTGELFF
CDR3 length: 14; V gene: TRBV11-2; J gene: TRBJ2-2; D gene: .; clone size: .; CDR3 DNA: TGTGCCAGCAGCTTAGTGTACGGGGCCGGGGAGCTGTTTTTT; CDR3 protein: CASSLVYGAGELFF
CDR3 length: 16; V gene: TRBV7-3; J gene: TRBJ1-3; D gene: .; clone size: .; CDR3 DNA: TGTGCCAGCAGCTTAAACGGGCGGGCTACTGGAAACACCATATATTTT; CDR3 protein: CASSLNGRATGNTIYF
CDR3 length: 15; V gene: TRBV6-1; J gene: TRBJ1-6; D gene: .; clone size: .; CDR3 DNA: TGTGCCACGCAACAGGACCACTCCTATAATTCACCCCTCCACTTT; CDR3 protein: CATQQDHSYNSPLHF
CDR3 length: 11; V gene: TRBV12-3/TRBV12-4; J gene: TRBJ2-1; D gene: TRBD1; clone size: once; CDR3 DNA: TGTGCCACAACGACAGGGGATGAGCAGTTCTTC; CDR3 protein: CATTTGDEQFF
CDR3 length: 14; V gene: TRBV20-1; J gene: TRBJ1-5; D gene: .; clone size: few; CDR3 DNA: TGCAGTGCTGATCGAGCGGGCAGCAATCAGCCCCAGCATTTT; CDR3 protein: CSADRAGSNQPQHF